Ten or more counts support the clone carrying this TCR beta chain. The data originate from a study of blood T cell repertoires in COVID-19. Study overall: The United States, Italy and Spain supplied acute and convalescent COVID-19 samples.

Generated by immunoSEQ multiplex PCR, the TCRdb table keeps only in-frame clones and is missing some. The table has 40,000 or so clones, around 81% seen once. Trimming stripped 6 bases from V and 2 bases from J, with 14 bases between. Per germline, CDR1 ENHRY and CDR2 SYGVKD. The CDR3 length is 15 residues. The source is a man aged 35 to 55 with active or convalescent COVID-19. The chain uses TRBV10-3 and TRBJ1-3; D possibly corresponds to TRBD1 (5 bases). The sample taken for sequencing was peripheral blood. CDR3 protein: CAISRPTGTGNTIYF. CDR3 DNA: TGTGCCATCAGCCGCCCCACAGGCACTGGAAACACCATATATTTT.